The present T cell receptor (beta chain) was sequenced within a study of blood T cells in healthy people across ages. Turning to the study itself: The capture of about one barcoded beta molecule per two T cells was achieved by template switching.

Every participating donor contributed around 9.5 milliliters of peripheral blood through a draw. This CDR3 region has 13 residues. In germline, CDR1 is SGHKS, CDR2 YYEKEE (reference sequence). PCR was performed a second time for about 7 to 11 cycles using a sample-barcoded 5' primer and a J-beta primer mix. MiXCR, run by TCRdb on the 5' RACE reads, gives a single entry per CDR3 protein. The repertoire holds about 1.5 million distinct CDR3 sequences, with around 40% as singletons. Overall study findings and caveats: The study lacked donor CMV status, which possibly confounded expanded clonotype changes.

With respect to this clonotype: Its cognate antigen is unknown.

This receptor was identified in a woman between 18 and 29 years old in good health. The specimen sequenced was blood. The rearrangement uses TRBV5-5 and TRBJ2-5; D is unclear. The better agreement between TRBJ2-7 and the DNA end casts doubt on the J call. This CDR3 reads CASSWFPLIEQYF. For the CDR3, the DNA is TGTGCCAGCAGCTGGTTTCCCTTGATCGAGCAGTACTTC.